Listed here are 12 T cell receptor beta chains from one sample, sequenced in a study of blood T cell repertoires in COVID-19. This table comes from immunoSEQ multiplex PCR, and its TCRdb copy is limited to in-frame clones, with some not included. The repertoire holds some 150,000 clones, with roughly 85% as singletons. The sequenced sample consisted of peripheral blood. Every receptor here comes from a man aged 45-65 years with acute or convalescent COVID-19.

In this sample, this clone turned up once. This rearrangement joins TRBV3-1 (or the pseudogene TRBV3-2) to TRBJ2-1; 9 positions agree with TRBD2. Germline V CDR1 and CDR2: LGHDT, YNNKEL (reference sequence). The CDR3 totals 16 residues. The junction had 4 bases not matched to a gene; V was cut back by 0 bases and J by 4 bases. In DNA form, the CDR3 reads TGTGCCAGCAGCCAAGATTTTAGCGGGGGTTACAATGAGCAGTTCTTC. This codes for CASSQDFSGGYNEQFF.

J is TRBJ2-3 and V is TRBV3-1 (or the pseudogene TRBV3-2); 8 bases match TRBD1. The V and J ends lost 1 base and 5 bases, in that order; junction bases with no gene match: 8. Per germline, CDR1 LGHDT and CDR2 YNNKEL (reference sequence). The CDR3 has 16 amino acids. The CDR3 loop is CASSQADRGWRDTQYF. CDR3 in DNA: TGTGCCAGCAGCCAAGCCGACAGGGGTTGGCGAGATACGCAGTATTTT.

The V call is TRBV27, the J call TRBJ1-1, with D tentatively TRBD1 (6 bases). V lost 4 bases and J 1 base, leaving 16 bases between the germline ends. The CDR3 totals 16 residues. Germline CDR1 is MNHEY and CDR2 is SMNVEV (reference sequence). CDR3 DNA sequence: TGTGCCAGCAGTTGGTCCCTGACAGGAAGGAACACTGAAGCTTTCTTT. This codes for CASSWSLTGRNTEAFF.

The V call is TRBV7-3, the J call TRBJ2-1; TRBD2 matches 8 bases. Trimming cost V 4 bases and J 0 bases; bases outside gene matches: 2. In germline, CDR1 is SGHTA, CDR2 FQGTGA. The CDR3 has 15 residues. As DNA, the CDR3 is TGTGCCAGCAGCTCTCGGGGGGGCTCCTACAATGAGCAGTTCTTC. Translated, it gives CASSSRGGSYNEQFF.

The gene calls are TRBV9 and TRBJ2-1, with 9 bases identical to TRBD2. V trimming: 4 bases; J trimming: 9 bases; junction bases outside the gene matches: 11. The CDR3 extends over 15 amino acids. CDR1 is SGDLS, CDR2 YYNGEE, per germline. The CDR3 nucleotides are TGTGCCAGCAGCCCCCGGGGTAGCGGGAGTATTGAGCAGTTCTTC. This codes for CASSPRGSGSIEQFF.

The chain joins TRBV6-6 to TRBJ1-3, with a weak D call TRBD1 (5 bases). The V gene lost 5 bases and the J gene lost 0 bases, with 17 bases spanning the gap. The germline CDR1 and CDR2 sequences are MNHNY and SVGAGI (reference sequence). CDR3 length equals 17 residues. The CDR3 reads CASSPLGAAGSGNTIYF. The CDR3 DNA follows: TGTGCCAGCAGTCCCCTAGGGGCGGCCGGCTCTGGAAACACCATATATTTT.

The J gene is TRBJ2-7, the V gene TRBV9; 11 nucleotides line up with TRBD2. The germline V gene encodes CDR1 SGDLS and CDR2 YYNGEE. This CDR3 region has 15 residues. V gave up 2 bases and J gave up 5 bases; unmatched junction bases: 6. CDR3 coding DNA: TGTGCCAGCAGCGTGGTAGCGGGAGGGTCCAACGAGCAGTACTTC. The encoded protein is CASSVVAGGSNEQYF.

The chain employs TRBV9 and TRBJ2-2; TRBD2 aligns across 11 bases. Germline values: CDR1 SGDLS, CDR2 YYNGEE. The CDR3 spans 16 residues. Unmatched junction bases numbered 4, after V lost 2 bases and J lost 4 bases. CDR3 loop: CASSVNSGGGTGELFF. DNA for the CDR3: TGTGCCAGCAGCGTTAATAGCGGGGGGGGCACCGGGGAGCTGTTTTTT.

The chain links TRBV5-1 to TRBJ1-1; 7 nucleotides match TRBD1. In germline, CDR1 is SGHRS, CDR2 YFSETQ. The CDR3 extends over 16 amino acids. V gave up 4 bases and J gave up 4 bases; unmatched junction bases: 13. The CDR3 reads CASSAGTVGYLTEAFF. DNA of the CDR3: TGCGCCAGCAGCGCTGGGACAGTCGGTTATCTCACTGAAGCTTTCTTT.

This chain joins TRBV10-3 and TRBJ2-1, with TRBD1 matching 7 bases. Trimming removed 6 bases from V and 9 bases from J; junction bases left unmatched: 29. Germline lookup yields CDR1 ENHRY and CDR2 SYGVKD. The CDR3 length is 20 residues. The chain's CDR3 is CAISTDRQGSGTVRRGEQFF. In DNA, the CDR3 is TGTGCCATCAGCACTGATAGACAGGGCAGTGGAACAGTCCGTAGGGGTGAGCAGTTCTTC.

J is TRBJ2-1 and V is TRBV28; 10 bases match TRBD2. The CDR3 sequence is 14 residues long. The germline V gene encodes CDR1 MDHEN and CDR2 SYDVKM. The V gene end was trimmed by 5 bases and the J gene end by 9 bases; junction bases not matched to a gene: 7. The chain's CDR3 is CASSIASGRGEQFF. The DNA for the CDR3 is TGTGCCAGCAGTATCGCTAGCGGGAGAGGTGAGCAGTTCTTC.

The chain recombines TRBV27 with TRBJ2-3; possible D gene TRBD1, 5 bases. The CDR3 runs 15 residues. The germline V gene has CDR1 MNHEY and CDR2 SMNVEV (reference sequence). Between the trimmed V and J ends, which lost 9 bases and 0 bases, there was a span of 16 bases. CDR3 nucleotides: TGTGCCAGTAGAGCCGACAGCTTTAGCACAGATACGCAGTATTTT. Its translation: CASRADSFSTDTQYF.